The entry below gives a single T cell receptor beta chain sequence along with its context. TCRdb's copy holds only in-frame clones and misses some; the assay was immunoSEQ multiplex PCR. The sample lists roughly 160,000 clones, roughly four fifths seen once, with 9.5% to 12% in the top ten. The sample originates from a study of blood T cell repertoires in COVID-19. The CDR3 loop spans 12 amino acids. Per the germline V gene, CDR1 is MNHEY and CDR2 is SVGAGI. Between the trimmed V and J ends, which lost 5 bases and 4 bases, there was a span of 8 bases. This receptor was identified in a man aged 45-65 years who had recovered from COVID-19. The material sequenced was PBMCs or T cells enriched from blood (not recorded which). The rearrangement joins TRBV6-5 to TRBJ1-2, with D hard to call. DNA of the CDR3: TGTGCCAGCAGTACTAGGTCCTATGGCTACACCTTC. Translating gives CASSTRSYGYTF.